This TCR beta chain was recorded in a study of blood T cell repertoires in COVID-19. Measured with immunoSEQ multiplex PCR; TCRdb has only the in-frame clones, and not every one. The sample shows a few hundred thousand clones, around 84% of them seen only once. The CDR3 runs 11 residues. Germline-derived CDR1 and CDR2 are SGHRS and YFSETQ. The ends were cut back, 5 bases at V and 3 bases at J, with 4 bases in the middle. This clonotype was obtained from a woman aged 55 to 70 who had recovered from COVID-19. The chain links TRBV5-1 to TRBJ2-3; the D is unclear. The sequencing sample was made of peripheral blood. CDR3 sequence: CASSQTDTQYF. Written as DNA, the CDR3 is TGCGCCAGCAGTCAGACAGATACGCAGTATTTT. Full variable domain (remainder filled in from reference TRBV5-1 and TRBJ2-3): KAGVTQTPRYLIKTRGQQVTLSCSPISGHRSVSWYQQTPGQGLQFLFEYFSETQRNKGNFPGRFSGRQFSNSRSEMNVSTLELGDSALYLCASSQTDTQYFGPGTRLTVL.